Shown below are 2 T cell receptor beta chains from a single sample sequenced in a study of regulatory T cells in long-lasting Graves disease. Stated time point: newly diagnosed GD, antithyroid drugs for less than 3 months. RNA extracted from PBMCs served as the sequencing template. Construction of TCR beta libraries relied on iRepertoire HTBI primers and on Arm-PCR targeting CDR3 regions. TCRdb re-analysed the multiplex PCR reads in MiXCR, keeping a single row per CDR3 protein. The profile shows 400,000 to 450,000 distinct CDR3 sequences, around 14% of them singletons. The same specimen was also included in a second study, on T cells in Graves' hyperthyroidism and ophthalmopathy.

The specimen was peripheral blood mononuclear cells (PBMCs), collected at new diagnosis, from a patient treated with antithyroid drugs. The origin of the receptors is a woman aged 25 to 39 with Graves disease.

This clonotype was seen a handful of times. This rearrangement joins TRBV7-3 to TRBJ2-3; 10 bases are a match to TRBD2. CDR1 and CDR2 from the germline V gene are SGHTA and FQGTGA. V gave up 4 bases and J gave up 0 bases; unmatched junction bases: 4. The length of the CDR3 is 16 residues. In DNA, the CDR3 is TGTGCCAGCAGCTCCGGGACTAGCGAAAGCACAGATACGCAGTATTTT. Translating it yields CASSSGTSESTDTQYF.

This clonotype has at least ten counts. The chain is built from TRBV27 and TRBJ2-7; D is perhaps TRBD1 (6 bases). This CDR3 spans 15 amino acids. V lost 5 bases and J 2 bases, leaving 16 bases between the germline ends. Germline lookup yields CDR1 MNHEY and CDR2 SMNVEV (reference sequence). The CDR3 sequence: CASSQIGGSPYEQYF. Written as DNA, the CDR3 is TGTGCCAGCAGTCAAATAGGGGGATCTCCCTACGAGCAGTACTTC.